This T cell receptor (beta chain) was obtained from a study of cytomegalovirus exposure and HLA in healthy donors. A multiplex PCR was run with 60 Vbeta primers and 13 Jbeta primers. Study processing details: An analysis performed later counted roughly 79 million unique TCR beta chains (roughly 11 million of them shared). Using immunoSEQ multiplex PCR, the repertoire was profiled, and TCRdb retains in-frame clones only, with some absent. The V and J calls and the clone size are those of that table, but D and trimming were determined from the DNA. The data hold some 100,000 clones, with more than 65% observed a single time. Concerning this clone: Its target is unknown.

Regarding the study as a whole: For TCR beta chains, V- and J-gene trimming was later linked to a missense DCLRE1C variant. It was reported that the classifier diagnosed cytomegalovirus status with high specificity and sensitivity in both the original and validation cohorts.

The sample was PBMCs. This receptor was taken from a woman aged 50 to 60 in good health and CMV-seropositive.

CDR3: CASSLRTGQVRTNNEQFF. The CDR3 bases are TGTGCCAGCAGCCTTCGGACAGGGCAGGTGAGGACCAACAATGAGCAGTTCTTC. V is TRBV14 and J is TRBJ2-1; 8 nucleotides agree with TRBD1. The CDR3 has 18 amino acids. Trimming at V came to 4 bases and at J to 5 bases, leaving 16 bases not matched to a gene. Germline V lookup: CDR1 SGHDN, CDR2 FVKESK.